This T cell receptor beta chain derives from a study of blood T cell repertoires in COVID-19. In the study overall: T cells, B-cell-depleted T cells, or PBMCs supplied cDNA or gDNA.

Cohorts were assigned according to the clinical history that participants reported. Per the original data handling: Reference gene primer amplification in the assay estimated nucleated cell counts. The protocol was immunoSEQ multiplex PCR, while the TCRdb copy is restricted to in-frame clones and leaves out a portion. V, J and clone size are taken as reported in that table, and D and trimming were inferred from the DNA itself. The sample lists about 330,000 clones, 85% to 90% occurring once. V was shortened by 2 bases and J by 0 bases, with 19 bases between the two germline ends. The CDR3 spans 19 residues. CDR1 is LNHDA and CDR2 is SQIVND in the germline V gene (reference sequence).

Specimen: PBMCs or T cells enriched from blood (not recorded which). This clonotype was sampled from a woman aged 18-35 years who had recovered from COVID-19. The genes are TRBV19 and TRBJ2-2; D perhaps matches TRBD2 (6 bases). CDR3 coding DNA: TGTGCCAGTAGTATAAGGGTCGGGCGGGACCTACCGAACACCGGGGAGCTGTTTTTT. Encoded protein: CASSIRVGRDLPNTGELFF.